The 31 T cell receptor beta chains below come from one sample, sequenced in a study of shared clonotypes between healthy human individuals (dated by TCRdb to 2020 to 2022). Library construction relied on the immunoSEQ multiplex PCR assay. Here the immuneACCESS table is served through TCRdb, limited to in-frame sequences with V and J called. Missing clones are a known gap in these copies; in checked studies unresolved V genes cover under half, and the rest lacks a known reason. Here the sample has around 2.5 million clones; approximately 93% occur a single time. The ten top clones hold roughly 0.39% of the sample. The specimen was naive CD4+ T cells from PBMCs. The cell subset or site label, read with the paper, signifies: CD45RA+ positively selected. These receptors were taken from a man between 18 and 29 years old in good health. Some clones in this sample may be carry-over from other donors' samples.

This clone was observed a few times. The CDR3 DNA reads TGCGCCAGCAGCCAGCAACAGGGGACAGCCCAGCATTTT. This translates into CASSQQQGTAQHF. The gene calls are TRBV4-1 and TRBJ1-5, with 7 positions matching TRBD1. CDR1 is MGHRA, CDR2 YSYEKL, per germline. There are 13 residues in the CDR3. The V segment lost 3 bases and the J segment 11 bases; nucleotides outside the gene matches: 7.

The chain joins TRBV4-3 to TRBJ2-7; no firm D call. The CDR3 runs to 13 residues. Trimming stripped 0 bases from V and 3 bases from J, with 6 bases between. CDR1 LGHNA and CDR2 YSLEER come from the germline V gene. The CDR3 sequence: CASSQDVLYEQYF. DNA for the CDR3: TGCGCCAGCAGCCAAGATGTACTCTACGAGCAGTACTTC.

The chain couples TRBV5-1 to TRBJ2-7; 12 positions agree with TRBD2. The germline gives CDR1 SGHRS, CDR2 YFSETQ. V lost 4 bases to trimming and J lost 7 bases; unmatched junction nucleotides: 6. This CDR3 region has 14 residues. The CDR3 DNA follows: TGCGCCAGCAGCCTCCGACTAGCGGGAGAAGAGCAGTACTTC. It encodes CASSLRLAGEEQYF.

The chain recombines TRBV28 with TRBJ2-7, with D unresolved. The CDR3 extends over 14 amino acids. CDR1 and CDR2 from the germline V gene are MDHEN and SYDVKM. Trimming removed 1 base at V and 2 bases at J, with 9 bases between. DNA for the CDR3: TGTGCCAGCAGTTTATCCAGGTTCCCCTACGAGCAGTACTTC. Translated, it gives CASSLSRFPYEQYF. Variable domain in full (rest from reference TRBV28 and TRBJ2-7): DVKVTQSSRYLVKRTGEKVFLECVQDMDHENMFWYRQDPGLGLRLIYFSYDVKMKEKGDIPEGYSVSREKKERFSLILESASTNQTSMYLCASSLSRFPYEQYFGPGTRLTVT.

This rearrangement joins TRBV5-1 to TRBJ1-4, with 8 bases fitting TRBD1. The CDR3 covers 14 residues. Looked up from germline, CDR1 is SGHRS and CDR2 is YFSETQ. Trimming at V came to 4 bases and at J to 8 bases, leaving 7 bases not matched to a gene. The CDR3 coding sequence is TGCGCCAGCAGCCGGGGACAGGAGGGGGAAAAACTGTTTTTT. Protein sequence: CASSRGQEGEKLFF. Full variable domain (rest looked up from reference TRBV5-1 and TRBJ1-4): KAGVTQTPRYLIKTRGQQVTLSCSPISGHRSVSWYQQTPGQGLQFLFEYFSETQRNKGNFPGRFSGRQFSNSRSEMNVSTLELGDSALYLCASSRGQEGEKLFFGSGTQLSVL.

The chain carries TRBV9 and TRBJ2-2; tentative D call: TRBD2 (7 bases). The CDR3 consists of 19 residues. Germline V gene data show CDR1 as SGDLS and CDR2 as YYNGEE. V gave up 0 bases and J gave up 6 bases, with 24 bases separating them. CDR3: CASSVAPGRAQGGSGELFF. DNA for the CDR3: TGTGCCAGCAGCGTAGCTCCCGGCCGGGCACAGGGAGGGTCCGGGGAGCTGTTTTTT.

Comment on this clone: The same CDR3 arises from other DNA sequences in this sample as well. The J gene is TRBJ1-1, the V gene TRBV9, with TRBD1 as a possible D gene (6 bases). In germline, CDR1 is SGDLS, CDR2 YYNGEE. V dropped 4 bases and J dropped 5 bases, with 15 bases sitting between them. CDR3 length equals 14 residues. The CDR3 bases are TGTGCCAGCAGCACCCAGACAGGTGGGACTGAAGCTTTCTTT. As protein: CASSTQTGGTEAFF. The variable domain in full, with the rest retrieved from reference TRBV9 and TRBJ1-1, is DSGVTQTPKHLITATGQRVTLRCSPRSGDLSVYWYQQSLDQGLQFLIQYYNGEERAKGNILERFSAQQFPDLHSELNLSSLELGDSALYFCASSTQTGGTEAFFGQGTRLTVV.

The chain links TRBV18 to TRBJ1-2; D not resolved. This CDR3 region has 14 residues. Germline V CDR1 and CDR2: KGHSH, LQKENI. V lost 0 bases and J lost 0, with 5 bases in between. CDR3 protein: CASSPPSSNYGYTF. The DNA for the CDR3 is TGTGCCAGCTCACCACCGAGCTCTAACTATGGCTACACCTTC.

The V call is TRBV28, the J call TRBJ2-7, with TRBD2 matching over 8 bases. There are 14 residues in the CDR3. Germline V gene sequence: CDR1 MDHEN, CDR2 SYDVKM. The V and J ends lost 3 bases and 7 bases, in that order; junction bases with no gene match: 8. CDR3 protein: CASSFFRGGREQYF. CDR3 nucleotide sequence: TGTGCCAGCAGTTTTTTTCGGGGGGGTCGTGAGCAGTACTTC.

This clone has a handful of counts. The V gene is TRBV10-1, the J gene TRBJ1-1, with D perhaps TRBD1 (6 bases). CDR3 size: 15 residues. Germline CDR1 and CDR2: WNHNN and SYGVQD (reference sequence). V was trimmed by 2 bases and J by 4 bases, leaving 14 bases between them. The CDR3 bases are TGCGCCAGCAGTGAGGCAGGGGCCGGGGGCACTGAAGCTTTCTTT. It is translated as CASSEAGAGGTEAFF.

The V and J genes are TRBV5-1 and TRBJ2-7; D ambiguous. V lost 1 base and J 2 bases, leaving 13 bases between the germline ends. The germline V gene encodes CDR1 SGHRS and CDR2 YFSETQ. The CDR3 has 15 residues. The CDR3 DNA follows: TGCGCCAGCAGCTTGTGGGCAGGACCTGCCTACGAGCAGTACTTC. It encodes CASSLWAGPAYEQYF.

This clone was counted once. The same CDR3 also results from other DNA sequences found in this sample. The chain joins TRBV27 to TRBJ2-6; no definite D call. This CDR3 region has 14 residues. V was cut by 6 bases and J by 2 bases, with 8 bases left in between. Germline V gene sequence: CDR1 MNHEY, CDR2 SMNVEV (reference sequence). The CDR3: CASSFRAGANVLTF. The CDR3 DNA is TGTGCCAGCAGCTTTCGGGCTGGGGCCAACGTCCTGACTTTC. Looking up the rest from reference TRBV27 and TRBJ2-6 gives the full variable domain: EAQVTQNPRYLITVTGKKLTVTCSQNMNHEYMSWYRQDPGLGLRQIYYSMNVEVTDKGDVPEGYKVSRKEKRNFPLILESPSPNQTSLYFCASSFRAGANVLTFGAGSRLTVL.

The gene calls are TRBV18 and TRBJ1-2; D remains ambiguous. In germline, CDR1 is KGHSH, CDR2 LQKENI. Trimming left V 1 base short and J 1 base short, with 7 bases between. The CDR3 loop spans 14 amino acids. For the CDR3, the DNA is TGTGCCAGCTCACCACGGGAGTATAACTATGGCTACACCTTC. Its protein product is CASSPREYNYGYTF.

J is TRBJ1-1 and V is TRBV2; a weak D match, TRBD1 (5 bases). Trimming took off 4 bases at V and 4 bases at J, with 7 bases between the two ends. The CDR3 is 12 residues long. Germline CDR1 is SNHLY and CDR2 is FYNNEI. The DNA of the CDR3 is TGTGCCAGCAGTGGAGGGGTCACTGAAGCTTTCTTT. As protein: CASSGGVTEAFF.

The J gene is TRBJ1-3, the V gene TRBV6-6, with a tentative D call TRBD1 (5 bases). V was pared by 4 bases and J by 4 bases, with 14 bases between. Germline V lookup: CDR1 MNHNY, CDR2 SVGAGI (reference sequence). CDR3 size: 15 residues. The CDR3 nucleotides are TGTGCCAGCAGTTTCGGGGACGGACGGGGAAACACCATATATTTT. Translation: CASSFGDGRGNTIYF.

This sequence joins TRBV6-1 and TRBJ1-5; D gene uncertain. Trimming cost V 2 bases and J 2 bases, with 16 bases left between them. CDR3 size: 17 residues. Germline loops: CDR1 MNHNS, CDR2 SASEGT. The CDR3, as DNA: TGTGCCAGCAGTGAACCCCGGCCTGGGTTGGGCAATCAGCCCCAGCATTTT. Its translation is CASSEPRPGLGNQPQHF.

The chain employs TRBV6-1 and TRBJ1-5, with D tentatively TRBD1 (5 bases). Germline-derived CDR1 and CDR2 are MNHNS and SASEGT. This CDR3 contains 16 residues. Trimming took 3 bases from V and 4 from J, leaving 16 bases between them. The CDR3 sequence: CASSEGLLSWNQPQHF. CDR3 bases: TGTGCCAGCAGTGAGGGGCTACTTAGTTGGAATCAGCCCCAGCATTTT.

This CDR3 is CATSRDFGQGVYNEQFF. In DNA form, the CDR3 reads TGTGCCACCAGCAGAGATTTCGGACAGGGGGTCTACAATGAGCAGTTCTTC. J is TRBJ2-1 and V is TRBV15, with TRBD1 matching over 10 bases. CDR3 length: 17 residues. The V and J ends lost 0 bases and 3 bases, in that order; junction bases with no gene match: 5. Looked up from germline, CDR1 is LNHNV and CDR2 is YYDKDF (reference sequence).

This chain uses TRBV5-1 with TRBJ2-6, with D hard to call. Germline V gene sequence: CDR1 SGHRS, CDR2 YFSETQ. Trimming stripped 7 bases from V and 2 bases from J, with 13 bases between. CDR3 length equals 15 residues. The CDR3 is CASCLGQTGANVLTF. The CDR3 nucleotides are TGCGCCAGCTGCCTGGGTCAAACTGGGGCCAACGTCCTGACTTTC.

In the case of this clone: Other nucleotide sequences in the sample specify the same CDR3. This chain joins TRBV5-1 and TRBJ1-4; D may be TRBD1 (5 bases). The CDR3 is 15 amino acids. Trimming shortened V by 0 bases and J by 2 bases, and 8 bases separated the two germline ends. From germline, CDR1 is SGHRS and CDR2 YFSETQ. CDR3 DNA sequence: TGCGCCAGCAGCTTGGTAGGGGCGACTAATGAAAAACTGTTTTTT. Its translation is CASSLVGATNEKLFF.

CDR3 nucleotide sequence: TGTGCCAGCGGGCGGAACTCCTACGAGCAGTACTTC. Translated, it gives CASGRNSYEQYF. The V and J genes are TRBV7-2 and TRBJ2-7; D gene ambiguous. CDR1 is SGHTA and CDR2 is FQGNSA in the germline V gene. The length of the CDR3 is 12 residues. Deletions cut 8 bases from V and 0 bases from J, with 8 bases between.

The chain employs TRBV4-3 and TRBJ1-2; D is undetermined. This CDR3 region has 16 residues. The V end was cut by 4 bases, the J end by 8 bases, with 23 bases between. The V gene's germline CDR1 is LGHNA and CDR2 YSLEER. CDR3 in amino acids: CASSRSLNAGAGGYTF. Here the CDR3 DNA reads TGCGCCAGCAGCCGATCCTTAAACGCCGGAGCAGGAGGCTACACCTTC.

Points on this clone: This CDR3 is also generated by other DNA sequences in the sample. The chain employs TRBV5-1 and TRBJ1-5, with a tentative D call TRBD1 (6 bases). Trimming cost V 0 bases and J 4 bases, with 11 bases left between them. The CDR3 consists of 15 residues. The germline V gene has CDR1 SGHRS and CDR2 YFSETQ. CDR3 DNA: TGCGCCAGCAGCTTGGCCGGGCAGGGGAATCAGCCCCAGCATTTT. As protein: CASSLAGQGNQPQHF. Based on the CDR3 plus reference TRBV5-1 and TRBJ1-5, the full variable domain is KAGVTQTPRYLIKTRGQQVTLSCSPISGHRSVSWYQQTPGQGLQFLFEYFSETQRNKGNFPGRFSGRQFSNSRSEMNVSTLELGDSALYLCASSLAGQGNQPQHFGDGTRLSIL.

The CDR3 nucleotides are TGTGCCAGCAGCGTAGCTAGCGGGATTGGGAAAGATACGCAGTATTTT. Translated: CASSVASGIGKDTQYF. This chain uses TRBV9 with TRBJ2-3, with 9 bases that match TRBD2. CDR1 is SGDLS, CDR2 YYNGEE, per germline. V was clipped by 0 bases and J by 5 bases; unmatched bases: 7. The CDR3 contains 16 residues.

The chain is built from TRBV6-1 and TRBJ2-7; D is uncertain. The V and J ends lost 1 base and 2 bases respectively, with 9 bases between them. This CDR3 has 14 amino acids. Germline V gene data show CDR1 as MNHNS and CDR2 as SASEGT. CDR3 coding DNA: TGTGCCAGCAGTGAAGTAGTCGGGCCCTACGAGCAGTACTTC. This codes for CASSEVVGPYEQYF.

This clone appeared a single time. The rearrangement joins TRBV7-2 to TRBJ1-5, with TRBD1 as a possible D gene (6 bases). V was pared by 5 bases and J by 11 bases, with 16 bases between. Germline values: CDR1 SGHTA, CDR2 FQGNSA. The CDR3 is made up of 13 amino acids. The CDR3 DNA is TGTGCCAGCAGCACAGGGATCCAGGGGTCCCAGCATTTT. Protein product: CASSTGIQGSQHF.

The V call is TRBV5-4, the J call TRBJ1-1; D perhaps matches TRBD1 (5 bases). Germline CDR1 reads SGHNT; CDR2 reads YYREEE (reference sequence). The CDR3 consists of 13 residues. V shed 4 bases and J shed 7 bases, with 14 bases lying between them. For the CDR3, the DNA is TGTGCCAGCAGCCGCCGGGACGGCCTTGAAGCTTTCTTT. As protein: CASSRRDGLEAFF. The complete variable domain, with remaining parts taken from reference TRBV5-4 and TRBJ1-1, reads ETGVTQSPTHLIKTRGQQVTLRCSSQSGHNTVSWYQQALGQGPQFIFQYYREEENGRGNFPPRFSGLQFPNYSSELNVNALELDDSALYLCASSRRDGLEAFFGQGTRLTVV.

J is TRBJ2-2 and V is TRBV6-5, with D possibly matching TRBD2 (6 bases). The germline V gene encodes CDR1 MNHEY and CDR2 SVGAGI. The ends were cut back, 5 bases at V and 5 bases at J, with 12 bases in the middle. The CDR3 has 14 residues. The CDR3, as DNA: TGTGCCAGCAGTCGCGGGGTGGTGACCGGGGAGCTGTTTTTT. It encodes CASSRGVVTGELFF.

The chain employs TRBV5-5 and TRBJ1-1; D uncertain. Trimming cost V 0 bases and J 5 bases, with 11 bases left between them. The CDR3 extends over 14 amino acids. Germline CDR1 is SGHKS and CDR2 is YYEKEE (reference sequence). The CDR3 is CASSLGRQQTEAFF. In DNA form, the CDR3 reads TGTGCCAGCAGCTTGGGTAGGCAGCAGACTGAAGCTTTCTTT.

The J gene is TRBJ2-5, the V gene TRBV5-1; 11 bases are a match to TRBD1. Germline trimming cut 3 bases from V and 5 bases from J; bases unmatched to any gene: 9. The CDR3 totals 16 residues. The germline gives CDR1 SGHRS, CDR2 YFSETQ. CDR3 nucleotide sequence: TGCGCCAGCAGCTACGGAGGACAGGGGGCTAGGGAGACCCAGTACTTC. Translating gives CASSYGGQGARETQYF. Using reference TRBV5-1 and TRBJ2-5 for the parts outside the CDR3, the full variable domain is KAGVTQTPRYLIKTRGQQVTLSCSPISGHRSVSWYQQTPGQGLQFLFEYFSETQRNKGNFPGRFSGRQFSNSRSEMNVSTLELGDSALYLCASSYGGQGARETQYFGPGTRLLVL.

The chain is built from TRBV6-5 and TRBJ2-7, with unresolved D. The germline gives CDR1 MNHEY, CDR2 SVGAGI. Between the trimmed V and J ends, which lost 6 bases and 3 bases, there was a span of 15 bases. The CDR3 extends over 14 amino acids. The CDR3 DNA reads TGTGCCAGCAGCCGATCATCGGCCCTCTACGAGCAGTACTTC. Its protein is CASSRSSALYEQYF.